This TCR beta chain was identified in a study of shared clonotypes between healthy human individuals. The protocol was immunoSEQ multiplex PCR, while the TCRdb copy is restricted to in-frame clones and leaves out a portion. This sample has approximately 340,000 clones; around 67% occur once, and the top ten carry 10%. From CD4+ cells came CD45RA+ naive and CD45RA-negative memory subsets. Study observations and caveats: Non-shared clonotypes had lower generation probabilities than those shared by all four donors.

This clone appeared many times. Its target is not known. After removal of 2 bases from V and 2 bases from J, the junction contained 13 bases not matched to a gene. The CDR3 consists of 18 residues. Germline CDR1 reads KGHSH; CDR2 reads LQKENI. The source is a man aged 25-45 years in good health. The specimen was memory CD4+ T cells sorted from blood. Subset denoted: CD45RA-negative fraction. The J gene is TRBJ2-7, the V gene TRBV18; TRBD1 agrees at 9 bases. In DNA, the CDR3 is TGTGCCAGCTCACCAATTGAAAACCGGGACAGGGCAACCTACGAGCAGTACTTC. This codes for CASSPIENRDRATYEQYF.